This passage covers 21 T cell receptor beta chains from one sample sequenced in a study of identical twins. TCRdb re-derived calls from the 5' RACE reads in MiXCR, one entry per CDR3 protein. The repertoire holds about 210,000 distinct CDR3 sequences, 9.4% seen once, with 5.1% in the top ten. Sequencing was carried out using memory (CD45RO+) T cells sorted from blood. The receptors shown here come from a woman aged 18-29 years in good health.

The chain couples TRBV10-3 to TRBJ2-2; D may match TRBD1 or TRBD2 (5 bases each). This CDR3 is built from 14 residues. Trimming removed 4 bases at V and 5 bases at J, with 11 bases between. The germline V gene has CDR1 ENHRY and CDR2 SYGVKD. CDR3 DNA sequence: TGTGCCATCAGTGTTCTAGGGGAGACCGGGGAGCTGTTTTTT. Encoded protein: CAISVLGETGELFF.

The chain recombines TRBV3-1 with TRBJ2-5; D remains ambiguous. The CDR3 has 12 amino acids. Trimming removed 4 bases from V and 4 bases from J, with 7 bases in between. Germline CDR1 reads LGHDT; CDR2 reads YNNKEL (reference sequence). The CDR3 reads CASSPIRETQYF. Written as DNA, the CDR3 is TGTGCCAGCAGCCCAATTAGAGAGACCCAGTACTTC.

The table lists this clonotype with many counts. The chain links TRBV27 to TRBJ2-1; unclear D gene. This CDR3 has 13 amino acids. Germline loops: CDR1 MNHEY, CDR2 SMNVEV (reference sequence). Trimming shortened V by 3 bases and J by 5 bases, and 8 bases separated the two germline ends. CDR3: CASSLAGDNEQFF. The CDR3 DNA sequence: TGTGCCAGCAGTTTGGCAGGCGACAATGAGCAGTTCTTC.

The CDR3 region is CAISDYGLYGYTF. CDR3 sequence (DNA): TGTGCCATCAGTGACTACGGACTCTATGGCTACACCTTC. The chain couples TRBV10-3 to TRBJ1-2; D remains unclear. Trimming stripped 3 bases from V and 4 bases from J, with 9 bases between. The CDR3 length is 13 residues. Germline V lookup: CDR1 ENHRY, CDR2 SYGVKD.

This clonotype was seen a handful of times. The chain is built from TRBV28 and TRBJ2-7, with a tentative D call TRBD1 (6 bases). Per germline, CDR1 MDHEN and CDR2 SYDVKM. With 3 bases removed from V and 6 bases from J, the gap between germline ends came to 12 bases. This CDR3 spans 13 amino acids. CDR3 nucleotides: TGTGCCAGCAGTTTTCACCAGACAGGCGAGCAGTACTTC. It is translated as CASSFHQTGEQYF.

There are a few counts of this clonotype. The chain has TRBV4-3 and TRBJ2-1; TRBD1 matches at 7 bases. The CDR3 runs 17 residues. With V trimmed by 0 bases and J by 4 bases, 9 bases remained unmatched. Germline-derived CDR1 and CDR2 are LGHNA and YSLEER. CDR3 residues: CASSQDKHRGTYNEQFF. CDR3 DNA sequence: TGCGCCAGCAGCCAAGATAAACACAGGGGTACTTACAATGAGCAGTTCTTC.

The rearrangement links TRBV7-2 to TRBJ2-5, with D possibly TRBD1 on 5 matching bases. The germline CDR1 and CDR2 sequences are SGHTA and FQGNSA. V gave up 5 bases and J gave up 7 bases, with 14 bases separating them. This CDR3 is built from 13 residues. The CDR3 region has the DNA TGTGCCAGCAGCCTAATGGACATAAGGACCCAGTACTTC. Translated, it gives CASSLMDIRTQYF.

A few counts support this clonotype. The CDR3 loop reads CASSQNRDSGANVLTF. CDR3 DNA: TGTGCCAGCAGCCAGAACAGGGACTCTGGGGCCAACGTCCTGACTTTC. The chain joins TRBV7-9 to TRBJ2-6; maybe TRBD1 (6 bases). The CDR3 spans 16 residues. The ends were cut back, 5 bases at V and 0 bases at J, with 11 bases in the middle. Germline assignment: CDR1 SEHNR and CDR2 FQNEAQ (reference sequence).

The J gene is TRBJ1-6, the V gene TRBV6-1; the D gene is possibly TRBD1 (5 bases). The V gene lost 2 bases and the J gene lost 7 bases, with 9 bases spanning the gap. Germline CDR1 reads MNHNS; CDR2 reads SASEGT. The CDR3 runs 14 residues. The CDR3 protein is CASSELDSNSPLHF. The CDR3, as DNA: TGTGCCAGCAGTGAACTAGACAGCAATTCACCCCTCCACTTT.

V and J are TRBV19 and TRBJ2-7; 14 positions agree with TRBD2. Germline-derived CDR1 and CDR2 are LNHDA and SQIVND (reference sequence). This CDR3 region has 15 residues. J lost 3 bases, V lost 9 bases, and 7 bases had no gene match. This CDR3 reads CASRTSGGLLYEQYF. DNA of the CDR3: TGTGCCAGCAGGACTAGCGGGGGGCTTCTCTACGAGCAGTACTTC. Variable domain in full (rest from reference TRBV19 and TRBJ2-7): DGGITQSPKYLFRKEGQNVTLSCEQNLNHDAMYWYRQDPGQGLRLIYYSQIVNDFQKGDIAEGYSVSREKKESFPLTVTSAQKNPTAFYLCASRTSGGLLYEQYFGPGTRLTVT.

Only a few counts were recorded for this clonotype. This chain links TRBV19 with TRBJ2-1; no definite D call. Trimming shortened V by 5 bases and J by 10 bases, and 12 bases separated the two germline ends. Germline V lookup: CDR1 LNHDA, CDR2 SQIVND (reference sequence). This CDR3 region has 12 residues. Written as DNA, the CDR3 is TGTGCCAGTAGTCGCGCCCGTATGGAGCAGTTCTTC. This encodes CASSRARMEQFF.

Ten or more counts support this clonotype. The V call is TRBV5-6, the J call TRBJ2-5; no clear D. The CDR3 is made up of 14 amino acids. Germline V CDR1 and CDR2: SGHDT, YYEEEE. Trimming shortened V by 4 bases and J by 1 base, and 11 bases separated the two germline ends. DNA for the CDR3: TGTGCCAGCAGCAGACGCCAAACCCAAGAGACCCAGTACTTC. Its translation is CASSRRQTQETQYF.

This clonotype was detected ten times or more. The chain couples TRBV7-2 to TRBJ2-3, with D maybe TRBD1 (6 bases). This CDR3 contains 16 residues. Germline V gene lookup returns CDR1 SGHTA and CDR2 FQGNSA. Trimming shortened V by 2 bases and J by 8 bases, and 20 bases separated the two germline ends. CDR3 loop: CASSLQKLGARGTQYF. CDR3 DNA sequence: TGTGCCAGCAGCTTACAAAAACTAGGGGCCAGGGGTACGCAGTATTTT.

The chain is built from TRBV21-1 and TRBJ2-7; the D call TRBD2 from the table was never checked on the DNA. TRBV21-1 is recorded as a pseudogene. This CDR3 is 18 amino acids long. CDR3 region: CASTGWGGRLVKSYEQYF. The CDR3 DNA reads TGTGCCAGCACAGGGTGGGGAGGGAGGCTTGTTAAGTCCTACGAGCAGTACTTC.

This chain connects TRBV5-5 to TRBJ1-4, with D unresolved. The germline V and J ends were trimmed by 4 bases and 7 bases, with 17 bases remaining between them. The germline V gene encodes CDR1 SGHKS and CDR2 YYEKEE (reference sequence). This CDR3 spans 15 amino acids. CDR3 in DNA: TGTGCCAGCAGCGAAAAAAAACAGTTAAGTGAAAAACTGTTTTTT. It yields the protein CASSEKKQLSEKLFF.

In this sample, this clonotype turned up once. The chain has TRBV9 and TRBJ2-1; D unclear. The V end lost 0 bases, the J end lost 0 bases, and 7 bases lay between the germline ends. The CDR3 runs 15 residues. Per the germline V gene, CDR1 is SGDLS and CDR2 is YYNGEE. This chain's CDR3 is CASSVAGHSYNEQFF. The CDR3 DNA reads TGTGCCAGCAGCGTAGCCGGGCACTCCTACAATGAGCAGTTCTTC. Combining the CDR3 with reference TRBV9 and TRBJ2-1 gives the whole variable domain DSGVTQTPKHLITATGQRVTLRCSPRSGDLSVYWYQQSLDQGLQFLIQYYNGEERAKGNILERFSAQQFPDLHSELNLSSLELGDSALYFCASSVAGHSYNEQFFGPGTRLTVL.

There are many counts of this clonotype. The genes are TRBV7-2 and TRBJ1-5; D is uncertain. Germline V gives CDR1 SGHTA, CDR2 FQGNSA. Trimming took 6 bases from V and 2 from J, leaving 14 bases between them. CDR3 length equals 15 residues. CDR3 protein: CASSYGSMGNQPQHF. As DNA, the CDR3 is TGTGCCAGCAGTTACGGGTCCATGGGCAATCAGCCCCAGCATTTT.

A few counts support this clonotype. This chain connects TRBV4-3 to TRBJ1-1; 7 positions agree with TRBD1. The germline CDR1 and CDR2 sequences are LGHNA and YSLEER. The J segment lost 1 base and the V segment lost 4 bases, leaving 3 bases of the junction unmatched. The CDR3 contains 14 residues. CDR3 sequence reads: CASSLTGSNTEAFF. CDR3 DNA sequence: TGCGCCAGCAGCCTGACAGGGTCGAACACTGAAGCTTTCTTT.

The V and J genes are TRBV20-1 and TRBJ2-1, with D perhaps TRBD1 (6 bases). The CDR3 has 14 residues. V was trimmed by 6 bases and J by 2 bases, leaving 14 bases between them. Per the germline V gene, CDR1 is DFQATT and CDR2 is SNEGSKA (reference sequence). The CDR3 DNA is TGCAGTGCGCCAGACAGGTCACCCTACAATGAGCAGTTCTTC. Translating it yields CSAPDRSPYNEQFF.

The V call is TRBV20-1, the J call TRBJ2-7, with a possible D match to TRBD2 (5 bases). V shed 3 bases and J shed 4 bases, with 16 bases lying between them. There are 14 residues in the CDR3. CDR1 and CDR2 from the germline V gene are DFQATT and SNEGSKA (reference sequence). The CDR3 sequence: CSASHIAHLYEQYF. The CDR3 DNA reads as TGCAGTGCTAGTCATATAGCGCATCTATACGAGCAGTACTTC.

Notes on this clonotype: A much larger clone is a single base away; this may be a read error. Since no conserved phenylalanine or tryptophan closes the CDR3, a read error is the likely cause. The V and J genes are TRBV7-2 and TRBJ2-1, with 10 positions matching TRBD2. Trimming took 6 bases from V and 13 from J; bases not matched to a gene: 9. This CDR3 is 13 amino acids long. CDR1 and CDR2 (germline): SGHTA, FQGNSA. This chain's CDR3 is CASRARTSGNQFI. The CDR3, as DNA: TGTGCCAGCAGAGCCCGGACTAGCGGAAATCAGTTCATC.